Below, 18 T cell receptor beta chains from the same sample are listed, as sequenced in a study of post-analysis software for immune sequencing data (dated by TCRdb to about 2015). General findings and caveats noted by the study authors: A handful of TRBV segments, including TRBV5-6, TRBV5-1 and TRBV20-1, were significantly more frequent in patients than controls.

The library was obtained by PCR. Sequencing took place on an Illumina HiSeq 2500. To reduce PCR and sequencing biases, unique molecular identifiers were built into the TCR beta cDNA libraries. TCRdb trimmed the raw reads at Q25, called clones with MiXCR and kept productive beta chains. Each record represents a unique CDR3 protein, reported with the most common genes and DNA among its rows. The sample table shows some 700,000 distinct CDR3 sequences, and 55% to 70% are seen once. The ten biggest clones cover around 11% of the sample. No antigen has been identified for these receptors. Source material: blood. The receptor set was obtained from a girl aged 2 to 9 with multiple sclerosis.

This chain joins TRBV7-2 and TRBJ1-2, with 9 bases lining up with TRBD1. The CDR3 is 14 amino acids. Germline CDR1 is SGHTA and CDR2 is FQGNSA. V gave up 3 bases and J gave up 6 bases; unmatched junction bases: 5. The CDR3 reads CASSFYDRGDGYTF. The DNA of the CDR3 is TGTGCCAGCAGCTTTTACGACAGGGGGGATGGCTACACCTTC.

V and J are TRBV7-2 and TRBJ2-3; 9 bases agree with TRBD1. The length of the CDR3 is 17 residues. With 4 bases clipped from V and 3 bases from J, the junction kept 11 bases outside the gene matches. Germline values: CDR1 SGHTA, CDR2 FQGNSA. The CDR3 DNA reads TGTGCCAGCAGCTCCCATCGACAGGGGGGAAGGACAGATACGCAGTATTTT. Amino acids: CASSSHRQGGRTDTQYF.

The chain combines TRBV7-2 with TRBJ2-7; a weak D match, TRBD2 (5 bases). The germline V gene encodes CDR1 SGHTA and CDR2 FQGNSA. V was pared by 3 bases and J by 3 bases, with 12 bases between. This CDR3 is 14 amino acids long. CDR3 region: CASSFMDSRYEQYF. In DNA form, the CDR3 reads TGTGCCAGCAGCTTTATGGACTCTCGCTACGAGCAGTACTTC.

This rearrangement joins TRBV7-2 to TRBJ2-5; TRBD2 might be the D (5 bases). The V end lost 1 base, the J end lost 4 bases, and 10 bases lay between the germline ends. CDR1 is SGHTA and CDR2 is FQGNSA in the germline V gene. The CDR3 is 14 amino acids. CDR3: CASSLVGSLETQYF. CDR3 sequence (DNA): TGTGCCAGCAGCTTAGTGGGGAGTTTAGAGACCCAGTACTTC.

The rearrangement joins TRBV12-3 or TRBV12-4 to TRBJ2-1; D is ambiguous. This CDR3 has 14 residues. V lost 4 bases to trimming and J lost 5 bases, with 12 bases between them. This CDR3 reads CASSSRGYDNEQFF. As DNA, the CDR3 is TGTGCCAGCAGTTCACGTGGTTACGACAATGAGCAGTTCTTC.

In nucleotides, the CDR3 is TGTGCCAGCAGCCCTGGGACAGGGCCTCCGGGGGAGACCCAGTACTTC. As protein: CASSPGTGPPGETQYF. The rearrangement uses TRBV11-2 and TRBJ2-7, with 9 bases matching TRBD1. The J call may not be correct, given that the DNA end is closer to TRBJ2-5. The CDR3 loop spans 16 amino acids. Per the germline V gene, CDR1 is SGHAT and CDR2 is FQNNGV.

This clonotype was found a few times. The chain carries TRBV11-2 and TRBJ2-7, with D unresolved. The V and J ends lost 3 bases and 3 bases respectively, with 24 bases between them. Germline V CDR1 and CDR2: SGHAT, FQNNGV. There are 18 residues in the CDR3. The CDR3 DNA reads TGTGCCAGCAGCTTTTTTTTATTAAGAACAGACAACATCTACGAGCAGTACTTC. It codes for CASSFFLLRTDNIYEQYF. The variable domain in full, with the rest retrieved from reference TRBV11-2 and TRBJ2-7, is EAGVAQSPRYKIIEKRQSVAFWCNPISGHATLYWYQQILGQGPKLLIQFQNNGVVDDSQLPKDRFSAERLKGVDSTLKIQPAKLEDSAVYLCASSFFLLRTDNIYEQYFGPGTRLTVT.

The gene calls are TRBV6-4 and TRBJ2-3; the match to TRBD1 covers 8 bases. The germline V gene encodes CDR1 MRHNA and CDR2 SNTAGT. The CDR3 is 15 amino acids. V shed 5 bases, J shed 5 bases, and the junction held 9 bases outside the gene matches. The CDR3 reads CASSSGTGDGDTQYF. CDR3 bases: TGTGCCAGCAGTTCCGGGACAGGAGACGGAGATACGCAGTATTTT.

This clonotype came up a few times. The chain has TRBV7-9 and TRBJ2-1; D might be TRBD2 (5 bases). V was pared by 3 bases and J by 8 bases, with 11 bases between. CDR1 and CDR2 (germline): SEHNR, FQNEAQ (reference sequence). The CDR3 loop spans 13 amino acids. The CDR3 here is CASSFDLRDEQFF. In DNA, the CDR3 is TGTGCCAGCAGCTTCGACTTGAGGGATGAGCAGTTCTTC.

This rearrangement joins TRBV20-1 to TRBJ2-1; maybe TRBD2 (5 bases). Per the germline V gene, CDR1 is DFQATT and CDR2 is SNEGSKA (reference sequence). The V end was cut by 3 bases, the J end by 9 bases, with 12 bases between. The CDR3 is made up of 12 amino acids. CDR3 loop: CSASPSLGEQFF. CDR3 coding DNA: TGCAGTGCTAGTCCTAGCCTGGGTGAGCAGTTCTTC.

This clonotype was observed a few times. The V and J genes are TRBV5-6 and TRBJ2-3, with 8 bases fitting TRBD1. J was trimmed by 5 bases and V by 2 bases; bases with no gene match: 4. CDR1 and CDR2 from the germline V gene are SGHDT and YYEEEE. The CDR3 contains 14 residues. The CDR3 DNA reads TGTGCCAGCAGCTTCGGGACAGGTCAAGATACGCAGTATTTT. This encodes CASSFGTGQDTQYF.

The chain uses TRBV11-2 and TRBJ2-7, with TRBD1 as a possible D gene (5 bases). The CDR3 has 16 amino acids. Germline values: CDR1 SGHAT, CDR2 FQNNGV. Trimming removed 5 bases at V and 2 bases at J, with 19 bases between. In DNA, the CDR3 is TGTGCCAGCAGCCGCGGCCATGGGGCTGGGGCCTACGAGCAGTACTTC. Protein sequence: CASSRGHGAGAYEQYF.

This clonotype appeared a few times. CDR3: CSVGSSETKNIQYF. Written as DNA, the CDR3 is TGCAGCGTGGGCTCCTCAGAAACCAAAAACATTCAGTACTTC. The chain joins TRBV29-1 to TRBJ2-4; D is unclear. The germline CDR1 and CDR2 sequences are SQVTM and ANQGSEA. V was pared by 6 bases and J by 2 bases, with 14 bases between. The CDR3 length is 14 residues.

This clonotype occurred a few times. One end of the junction fails to match germline, which may point to a read error. This chain connects TRBV4-1 to TRBJ2-7, with 10 nucleotides matching TRBD2. CDR1 MGHRA and CDR2 YSYEKL come from the germline V gene. This CDR3 contains 15 residues. The CDR3 sequence is CASSHVGLAAYGQYF. Written as DNA, the CDR3 is TGCGCCAGCAGCCATGTCGGACTAGCGGCGTACGGGCAGTACTTC.

Only a few counts were recorded for this clonotype. This chain joins TRBV5-5 and TRBJ2-7; D gene unclear. The CDR3 is 14 residues long. The V gene lost 3 bases and the J gene lost 2 bases, with 12 bases spanning the gap. Germline V gene data show CDR1 as SGHKS and CDR2 as YYEKEE (reference sequence). CDR3 region: CASSSAATAYEQYF. CDR3 coding DNA: TGTGCCAGCAGCTCTGCTGCTACCGCCTACGAGCAGTACTTC.

DNA for the CDR3: TGTGCCAGCAGCCCAAAATGGGGGACTGGTTCAGAGACCCAGTACTTC. It encodes CASSPKWGTGSETQYF. The J gene is TRBJ2-5, the V gene TRBV9; tentatively, D is TRBD2 (6 bases). Per the germline V gene, CDR1 is SGDLS and CDR2 is YYNGEE. Trimming took off 4 bases at V and 4 bases at J, with 20 bases between the two ends. The CDR3 runs 16 residues.

This chain links TRBV7-2 with TRBJ2-2; D not resolved. CDR1 is SGHTA, CDR2 FQGNSA, per germline. The CDR3 runs to 14 residues. V lost 5 bases and J 3 bases, leaving 10 bases between the germline ends. Here the CDR3 reads CASSADGYTGELFF. Here the CDR3 DNA reads TGTGCCAGCAGCGCGGACGGATACACCGGGGAGCTGTTTTTT.

The chain is built from TRBV6-2 or TRBV6-3 and TRBJ1-2, with D perhaps matching TRBD1 (6 bases). Germline CDR1 reads MNHEY; CDR2 reads SVGEGT. Trimming left V 6 bases short and J 4 bases short, with 18 bases between. The CDR3 sequence is 15 residues long. This CDR3 is CASSQTEGGPYGYTF. CDR3 DNA sequence: TGTGCCAGCAGCCAAACGGAAGGGGGGCCCTATGGCTACACCTTC.